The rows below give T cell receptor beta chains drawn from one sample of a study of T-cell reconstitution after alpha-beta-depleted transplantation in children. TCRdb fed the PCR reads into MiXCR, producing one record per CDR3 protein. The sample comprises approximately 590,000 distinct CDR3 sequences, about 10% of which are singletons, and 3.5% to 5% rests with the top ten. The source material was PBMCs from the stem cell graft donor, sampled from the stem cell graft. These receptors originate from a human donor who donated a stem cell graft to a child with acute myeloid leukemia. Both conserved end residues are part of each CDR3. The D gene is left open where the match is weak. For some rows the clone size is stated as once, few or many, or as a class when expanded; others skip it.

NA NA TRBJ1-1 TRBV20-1 CSALLKRGNTEAFF TGCAGTGCTCTCCTTAAGAGGGGTAACACTGAAGCTTTCTTT
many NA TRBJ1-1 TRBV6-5 CASGQTGPRLAFF TGTGCCAGCGGGCAAACAGGTCCTCGTCTGGCTTTCTTT
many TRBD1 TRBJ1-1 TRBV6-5 CASNRGQGNTEAFF TGTGCCAGCAACCGAGGACAGGGTAACACTGAAGCTTTCTTT
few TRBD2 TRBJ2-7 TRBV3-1 CASSQDEIGGRGDEQYF TGTGCCAGCAGCCAAGATGAAATCGGCGGGAGAGGGGACGAGCAGTACTTC
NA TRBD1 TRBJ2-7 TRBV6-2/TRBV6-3 CASSPRTGTSYEQYF TGTGCCAGCAGTCCCCGGACAGGAACCTCCTACGAGCAGTACTTC
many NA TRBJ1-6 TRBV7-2 CASSLAPGKRGNSPLHF TGTGCCAGCAGCTTAGCGCCAGGGAAAAGAGGGAATTCACCCCTCCACTTT
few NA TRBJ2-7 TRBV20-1 CTPPEGGDYEQYF TGCACTCCCCCTGAGGGGGGGGACTACGAGCAGTACTTC
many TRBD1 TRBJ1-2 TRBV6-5 CASSSRQGANYGYTF TGTGCCAGCAGCTCAAGACAGGGGGCGAACTATGGCTACACCTTC
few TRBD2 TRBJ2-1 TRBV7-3 CASSPSAGGWYEQFF TGTGCCAGCAGCCCCTCAGCGGGAGGGTGGTATGAGCAGTTCTTC
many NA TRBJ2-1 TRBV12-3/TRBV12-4 CASSLGPGYNEQFF TGTGCCAGCAGTTTGGGGCCCGGGTACAATGAGCAGTTCTTC
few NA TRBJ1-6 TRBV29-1 CSVKDPGNSPLHF TGCAGCGTAAAAGACCCAGGGAATTCACCCCTCCACTTT
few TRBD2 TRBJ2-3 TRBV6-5 CASSYRGEGSDTQYF TGTGCCAGCAGTTACCGGGGGGAGGGTTCAGATACGCAGTATTTT
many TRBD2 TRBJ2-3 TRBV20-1 CSARDPGGVADTQYF TGCAGTGCTAGAGACCCGGGAGGAGTCGCAGATACGCAGTATTTT
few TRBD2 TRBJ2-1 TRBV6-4 CASRGAGVGNNEQFF TGTGCCAGCAGAGGAGCGGGAGTCGGTAACAATGAGCAGTTCTTC
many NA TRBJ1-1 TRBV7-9 CASGRATEAFF TGTGCCAGCGGCAGAGCCACTGAAGCTTTCTTT
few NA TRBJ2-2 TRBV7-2 CASSWTKNTGELFF TGTGCCAGCAGCTGGACGAAGAACACCGGGGAGCTGTTTTTT
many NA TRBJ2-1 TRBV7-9 CASRGDNEQFF TGTGCCAGCAGGGGGGACAATGAGCAGTTCTTC
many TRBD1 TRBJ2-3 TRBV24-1 CATSDVRQGRNTQYF TGTGCCACCAGTGATGTGCGACAGGGGAGGAATACGCAGTATTTT
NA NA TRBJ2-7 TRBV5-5 CASSLQGGREQYF TGTGCCAGCAGTCTCCAGGGGGGTCGCGAGCAGTACTTC
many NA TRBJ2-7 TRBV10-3 CAISDSRGATGEQYF TGTGCCATCAGTGATTCCCGGGGGGCGACGGGTGAGCAGTACTTC
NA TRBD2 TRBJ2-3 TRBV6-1 CASSAWGLAADTQYF TGTGCCAGCAGCGCGTGGGGACTAGCGGCAGATACGCAGTATTTT
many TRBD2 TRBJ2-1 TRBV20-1 CSAPPGDYYNEQFF TGCAGTGCTCCTCCGGGGGACTATTACAATGAGCAGTTCTTC
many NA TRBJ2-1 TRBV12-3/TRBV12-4 CASRLQQGSYNEQFF TGTGCCAGCAGGCTCCAACAGGGATCCTACAATGAGCAGTTCTTC
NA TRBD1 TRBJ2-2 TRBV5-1 CASTPGGGTGELFF TGCGCCAGCACCCCAGGGGGCGGCACCGGGGAGCTGTTTTTT
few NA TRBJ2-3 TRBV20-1 CSAYGLTDTQYF TGCAGTGCCTACGGACTGACAGATACGCAGTATTTT